The 24 T cell receptor beta chains below come from one sample, sequenced in a study of response to subunit inactivated influenza vaccine. TCRdb independently ran MiXCR on the RT-PCR reads; one entry per CDR3 protein. The sample has 170,000 or so distinct CDR3 sequences, around 10% seen once. The material was CD8+ T cells sorted from PBMCs, obtained roughly 24 months after vaccination. All receptors come from a man between 50 and 70 years old who received an inactivated influenza vaccine.

This clonotype was seen more than once but under ten times. The rearrangement uses TRBV3-1 and TRBJ2-5; D is uncertain. V lost 0 bases and J lost 2, with 10 bases in between. Germline CDR1 is LGHDT and CDR2 is YNNKEL (reference sequence). The CDR3 is made up of 15 amino acids. CDR3 amino acids: CASSQDWALQETQYF. The CDR3 nucleotides are TGTGCCAGCAGCCAAGACTGGGCGCTTCAAGAGACCCAGTACTTC.

This clonotype has a handful of counts. V is TRBV6-5 and J is TRBJ2-7; 12 bases fit TRBD2. Trimming took 4 bases from V and 3 from J; bases not matched to a gene: 4. This CDR3 has 15 amino acids. Germline V CDR1 and CDR2: MNHEY, SVGAGI. The CDR3 sequence: CASSWGLAGLYEQYF. For the CDR3, the DNA is TGTGCCAGCAGTTGGGGACTAGCGGGCCTCTACGAGCAGTACTTC.

Many counts were recorded for this clonotype. This sequence joins TRBV2 and TRBJ2-7; maybe TRBD2 (5 bases). V lost 3 bases, J lost 3 bases, and 15 bases lay in between. The CDR3 loop spans 15 amino acids. CDR1 and CDR2 (germline): SNHLY, FYNNEI. The DNA for the CDR3 is TGTGCCAGCAGTGAGGAGGACTGGGAGTTCTACGAGCAGTACTTC. Residues: CASSEEDWEFYEQYF.

The rearrangement links TRBV20-1 to TRBJ2-7; D gene unclear. This CDR3 spans 12 amino acids. V lost 6 bases to trimming and J lost 6 bases, with 15 bases between them. In germline, CDR1 is DFQATT, CDR2 SNEGSKA (reference sequence). This chain's CDR3 is CSAPGVGSEQYF. The CDR3 DNA follows: TGCAGTGCCCCAGGCGTAGGATCCGAGCAGTACTTC.

This clonotype was observed a few times. This chain links TRBV6-2 or TRBV6-3 with TRBJ2-3, with no clear D. CDR1 and CDR2 from the germline V gene are MNHEY and SVGEGT. The CDR3 extends over 13 amino acids. Trimming cost V 2 bases and J 5 bases, with 8 bases left between them. The CDR3 DNA reads TGTGCCAGCAGTTACAGAGGCCGAGATACGCAGTATTTT. This sequence encodes CASSYRGRDTQYF.

J is TRBJ2-7 and V is TRBV20-1; the match to TRBD2 covers 9 bases. J lost 2 bases, V lost 0 bases, and 8 bases had no gene match. This CDR3 comprises 16 residues. Germline values: CDR1 DFQATT, CDR2 SNEGSKA (reference sequence). The CDR3 DNA reads as TGCAGTGCTAGAGATCCTAGCGGGGTCTTACCCTACGAGCAGTACTTC. Translating it yields CSARDPSGVLPYEQYF.

The chain carries TRBV4-1 and TRBJ2-7; D is undetermined. Germline V lookup: CDR1 MGHRA, CDR2 YSYEKL. V dropped 1 base and J dropped 5 bases, with 15 bases sitting between them. The CDR3 is 15 amino acids. The CDR3 DNA is TGCGCCAGCAGCCAAGCCTTAGGGCGCGCCAACGAGCAGTACTTC. It encodes CASSQALGRANEQYF.

The chain is built from TRBV28 and TRBJ2-3; TRBD2 aligns across 7 bases. J lost 2 bases, V lost 5 bases, and 7 bases had no gene match. Germline lookup yields CDR1 MDHEN and CDR2 SYDVKM. CDR3 length equals 15 residues. The CDR3 loop is CASSLLADTTDTQYF. CDR3 sequence (DNA): TGTGCCAGCAGTCTTCTAGCGGACACCACAGATACGCAGTATTTT.

This clonotype was seen a few times. This rearrangement joins TRBV10-1 to TRBJ2-1; D possibly corresponds to TRBD2 (6 bases). Germline-derived CDR1 and CDR2 are WNHNN and SYGVQD (reference sequence). V lost 8 bases and J lost 4, with 15 bases in between. CDR3 length: 14 amino acids. The CDR3 here is CASSSGVWYNEQFF. As DNA, the CDR3 is TGCGCCAGCTCCTCGGGGGTGTGGTACAATGAGCAGTTCTTC.

V gene TRBV6-2 or TRBV6-3 combines with J gene TRBJ1-1; 7 positions match TRBD1. CDR1 is MNHEY, CDR2 SVGEGT, per germline. The CDR3 contains 16 residues. After removal of 1 base from V and 2 bases from J, the junction contained 7 bases not matched to a gene. The CDR3 region has the DNA TGTGCCAGCAGTTACTATCCCGGGACAGAAAACACTGAAGCTTTCTTT. Amino acid sequence: CASSYYPGTENTEAFF.

This clonotype was found a few times. The chain recombines TRBV5-6 with TRBJ2-3; D is unclear. The CDR3 has 13 amino acids. Germline CDR1 and CDR2: SGHDT and YYEEEE. V was clipped by 2 bases and J by 2 bases, with 6 bases between them. The CDR3 spells CASSFGNTDTQYF. The CDR3 DNA reads TGTGCCAGCAGCTTTGGCAACACAGATACGCAGTATTTT.

This chain links TRBV28 with TRBJ2-7, with 7 bases fitting TRBD2. From germline, CDR1 is MDHEN and CDR2 SYDVKM. V gave up 3 bases and J gave up 3 bases; unmatched junction bases: 5. The CDR3 consists of 14 residues. Written as DNA, the CDR3 is TGTGCCAGCAGTTTTCGGCGGGAGAGCTACGAGCAGTACTTC. This translates into CASSFRRESYEQYF.

This clonotype was counted a few times. The chain uses TRBV5-5 and TRBJ2-7, with D perhaps matching TRBD2 (5 bases). V was cut by 3 bases and J by 10 bases, with 14 bases left in between. CDR1 is SGHKS, CDR2 YYEKEE, per germline (reference sequence). The CDR3 has 12 residues. CDR3 bases: TGTGCCAGCAGCTCGAGGGTAGGCGAACAGTACTTC. Translating it yields CASSSRVGEQYF.

This clonotype appeared a few times. This rearrangement joins TRBV29-1 to TRBJ2-4; perhaps TRBD2 as D (5 bases). V lost 2 bases to trimming and J lost 1 base, with 15 bases between them. CDR3 length: 16 amino acids. Germline CDR1 is SQVTM and CDR2 is ANQGSEA. Written as DNA, the CDR3 is TGCAGCGTTGAAACCCGGCAGGACTGGGCCAAAAACATTCAGTACTTC. This encodes CSVETRQDWAKNIQYF.

The chain couples TRBV5-1 to TRBJ2-7, with D perhaps TRBD2 (5 bases). V shed 2 bases and J shed 1 base, with 7 bases lying between them. This CDR3 region has 13 residues. Germline V gene sequence: CDR1 SGHRS, CDR2 YFSETQ. Here the CDR3 reads CASSFGLSYEQYF. The DNA of the CDR3 is TGCGCCAGCAGCTTTGGACTGTCCTACGAGCAGTACTTC.

This clonotype was observed a handful of times. The CDR3 DNA reads as TGTGCCAGTAGTATCGGGGATGCCGGGGAGCTGTTTTTT. It translates to CASSIGDAGELFF. This sequence joins TRBV19 and TRBJ2-2; TRBD2 might be the D (5 bases). V lost 3 bases and J 6 bases, leaving 8 bases between the germline ends. The V gene's germline CDR1 is LNHDA and CDR2 SQIVND (reference sequence). The CDR3 sequence is 13 residues long.

This clonotype was observed at least ten times. This chain joins TRBV5-1 and TRBJ2-7; D call uncertain. The CDR3 contains 15 residues. From germline, CDR1 is SGHRS and CDR2 YFSETQ. The V end was cut by 0 bases, the J end by 4 bases, with 14 bases between. The CDR3, as DNA: TGCGCCAGCAGCTTGGAGACGAATGCCCTTTACGAGCAGTACTTC. Protein product: CASSLETNALYEQYF.

This clonotype was recorded many times. This rearrangement joins TRBV12-3 or TRBV12-4 to TRBJ1-2; D gene unclear. V lost 5 bases and J 5 bases, leaving 12 bases between the germline ends. The CDR3 runs to 13 residues. The CDR3 nucleotides read TGTGCCAGCAGTGTCGACAAGAAGTATGGCTACACCTTC. It specifies CASSVDKKYGYTF.

The chain links TRBV3-1 to TRBJ2-1, with 12 bases fitting TRBD2. The CDR3 sequence is 15 residues long. Germline V gene data show CDR1 as LGHDT and CDR2 as YNNKEL (reference sequence). V lost 3 bases to trimming and J lost 6 bases; unmatched junction nucleotides: 3. The CDR3 DNA follows: TGTGCCAGCAGCCACCTAGCGGGGGGGCCCAATGAGCAGTTCTTC. Its protein product is CASSHLAGGPNEQFF.

V is TRBV13 and J is TRBJ2-1, with 8 bases fitting TRBD2. This CDR3 comprises 15 residues. Unmatched junction bases numbered 13, after V lost 5 bases and J lost 10 bases. Germline V lookup: CDR1 PRHDT, CDR2 FYEKMQ (reference sequence). The CDR3 sequence is CASSDGGAGPREQFF. The DNA for the CDR3 is TGTGCCAGCAGCGACGGGGGGGCGGGCCCCCGGGAGCAGTTCTTC.

The V gene is TRBV6-2 or TRBV6-3, the J gene TRBJ1-2, with D unclear. V was pared by 4 bases and J by 8 bases, with 14 bases between. Looked up from germline, CDR1 is MNHEY and CDR2 is SVGEGT. The CDR3 spans 13 residues. Written as DNA, the CDR3 is TGTGCCAGCAGTTTTGCTCGGTCGCACGGCTACACCTTC. Translating it yields CASSFARSHGYTF.

This clonotype was detected ten times or more. V gene TRBV4-1 combines with J gene TRBJ2-7; D possibly corresponds to TRBD1 (6 bases). This CDR3 has 15 amino acids. V was shortened by 2 bases and J by 6 bases, with 17 bases between the two germline ends. In germline, CDR1 is MGHRA, CDR2 YSYEKL. CDR3 region: CASSQQGPTMGEQYF. The CDR3 DNA is TGCGCCAGCAGCCAACAGGGGCCCACCATGGGCGAGCAGTACTTC.

This clonotype came up many times. The V call is TRBV4-1, the J call TRBJ2-1, with 8 bases that match TRBD1. Trimming took 2 bases from V and 7 from J; bases not matched to a gene: 7. The germline V gene encodes CDR1 MGHRA and CDR2 YSYEKL. CDR3 length: 15 residues. CDR3 DNA sequence: TGCGCCAGCAGCCAACCTAGACAGGGGAGGAATGAGCAGTTCTTC. This sequence encodes CASSQPRQGRNEQFF.

Comment on this clonotype: The germline gene is not matched at one end of the junction; a read error may be the cause. The genes are TRBV27 and TRBJ2-1, with TRBD1 identical over 9 bases. This CDR3 has 16 amino acids. Germline V gives CDR1 MNHEY, CDR2 SMNVEV (reference sequence). CDR3 amino acids: CASSSIGQGIYSEQFF. As DNA, the CDR3 is TGTGCCAGCAGTTCCATAGGACAGGGGATTTACAGTGAGCAGTTCTTC.